These 14 T cell receptor beta chains were all obtained from the same sample, sequenced in a study of blood T cell repertoires in COVID-19. Libraries were prepared by immunoSEQ multiplex PCR; TCRdb keeps only in-frame clonotypes and omits some of them. The sample holds 200,000 to 300,000 clones, around 89% seen once. Material: PBMCs or T cells enriched from blood (not recorded which). The source is a woman in her twenties or thirties who had recovered from COVID-19.

The chain recombines TRBV20-1 with TRBJ1-3, with D possibly being TRBD1 (5 bases). The germline V gene has CDR1 DFQATT and CDR2 SNEGSKA (reference sequence). This CDR3 is built from 14 residues. Trimming left V 3 bases short and J 3 bases short, with 12 bases between. The CDR3 here is CSASRGRYGNTIYF. CDR3 nucleotide sequence: TGCAGTGCTAGTAGGGGCAGATATGGAAACACCATATATTTT.

This rearrangement joins TRBV7-8 to TRBJ2-2, with a weak D call TRBD1 (6 bases). The CDR3 consists of 16 residues. Trimming stripped 5 bases from V and 7 bases from J, with 20 bases between. In germline, CDR1 is SGHVS, CDR2 FQNEAQ. The CDR3 sequence: CASSAAGGGLFGELFF. The DNA for the CDR3 is TGTGCCAGCAGCGCGGCGGGTGGGGGCCTTTTCGGGGAGCTGTTTTTT.

V and J are TRBV27 and TRBJ2-1; 9 bases agree with TRBD2. The CDR3 has 14 amino acids. Per the germline V gene, CDR1 is MNHEY and CDR2 is SMNVEV (reference sequence). V was pared by 2 bases and J by 8 bases, with 4 bases of the junction left unmatched. CDR3 DNA: TGTGCCAGCAGTTTAGCGGGAGGGAGGGATGAGCAGTTCTTC. Its translation is CASSLAGGRDEQFF.

CDR3 residues: CAWNMNTEAFF. The CDR3 nucleotides are TGTGCCTGGAACATGAACACTGAAGCTTTCTTT. The genes are TRBV30 and TRBJ1-1, with D unclear. This CDR3 contains 11 residues. Germline V lookup: CDR1 GTSNPN, CDR2 SVGIG (reference sequence). V shed 4 bases and J shed 0 bases, with 3 bases lying between them.

This chain links TRBV20-1 with TRBJ2-7, with 11 bases matching TRBD2. Germline V gives CDR1 DFQATT, CDR2 SNEGSKA (reference sequence). The ends lost 3 bases at V and 2 bases at J; junction bases unmatched: 0. The CDR3 contains 13 residues. The CDR3 protein is CSASSGRAYEQYF. The CDR3 nucleotides read TGCAGTGCTAGTAGCGGGAGGGCCTACGAGCAGTACTTC.

This sequence joins TRBV19 and TRBJ1-2; tentatively, D is TRBD1 (5 bases). The CDR3 is 15 amino acids. Between the trimmed V and J ends, which lost 4 bases and 0 bases, there was a span of 12 bases. The germline CDR1 and CDR2 sequences are LNHDA and SQIVND (reference sequence). For the CDR3, the DNA is TGTGCCAGTAGTACCGGACACGCACCTAACTATGGCTACACCTTC. It translates to CASSTGHAPNYGYTF.

This rearrangement joins TRBV28 to TRBJ2-2; 8 bases line up with TRBD2. This CDR3 has 14 amino acids. The V segment lost 5 bases and the J segment 4 bases; nucleotides outside the gene matches: 3. Germline CDR1 MDHEN, CDR2 SYDVKM. The CDR3 loop is CASSPGGGTGELFF. DNA of the CDR3: TGTGCCAGCAGTCCGGGAGGGGGCACCGGGGAGCTGTTTTTT.

This clone was detected once. The rearrangement links TRBV2 to TRBJ2-7; 7 positions agree with TRBD1. Unmatched junction bases numbered 6, after V lost 10 bases and J lost 0 bases. The CDR3 extends over 13 amino acids. Germline CDR1 and CDR2: SNHLY and FYNNEI. The CDR3 reads CATLTGSSYEQYF. CDR3 sequence (DNA): TGTGCCACATTGACAGGGAGCTCCTACGAGCAGTACTTC.

V and J are TRBV4-1 and TRBJ2-7, with TRBD1 identical over 7 bases. Germline V lookup: CDR1 MGHRA, CDR2 YSYEKL. Unmatched junction bases numbered 12, after V lost 4 bases and J lost 3 bases. The CDR3 has 16 amino acids. The CDR3 sequence is CASSPLRAGGVYEQYF. Written as DNA, the CDR3 is TGCGCCAGCAGCCCCCTAAGGGCAGGGGGTGTCTACGAGCAGTACTTC.

This chain uses TRBV19 with TRBJ2-7; 8 bases agree with TRBD2. CDR1 and CDR2 from the germline V gene are LNHDA and SQIVND (reference sequence). The ends lost 10 bases at V and 5 bases at J; junction bases unmatched: 7. The CDR3 covers 12 residues. The CDR3 nucleotides are TGTGCCACCAACGGGAGGGGCGACGAGCAGTACTTC. Its protein product is CATNGRGDEQYF.

The CDR3 sequence is CASSSLTGEGGYTF. DNA of the CDR3: TGTGCCAGCAGCTCCTTGACAGGGGAAGGGGGCTACACCTTC. J is TRBJ1-2 and V is TRBV11-2; TRBD1 matches at 8 bases. This CDR3 contains 14 residues. From germline, CDR1 is SGHAT and CDR2 FQNNGV. With 4 bases clipped from V and 8 bases from J, the junction kept 9 bases outside the gene matches.

The chain uses TRBV7-3 and TRBJ2-7; D is perhaps TRBD1 (6 bases). Germline V lookup: CDR1 SGHTA, CDR2 FQGTGA. Trimming took off 1 base at V and 2 bases at J, with 12 bases between the two ends. This CDR3 region has 15 residues. The CDR3 here is CASSLRGPGPYEQYF. The CDR3 DNA follows: TGTGCCAGCAGCTTAAGGGGGCCGGGACCCTACGAGCAGTACTTC.

This clone showed up just a few times. The chain recombines TRBV11-1 with TRBJ2-3; possibly TRBD1 for D (6 bases). Per germline, CDR1 SGHAT and CDR2 FQDESV (reference sequence). V lost 5 bases and J 0 bases, leaving 15 bases between the germline ends. There are 16 residues in the CDR3. Here the CDR3 DNA reads TGTGCCAGCAGCCGTGAACAGGGTTCTAGCACAGATACGCAGTATTTT. Its protein product is CASSREQGSSTDTQYF.

The chain carries TRBV29-1 and TRBJ2-1, with 7 positions matching TRBD2. The CDR3 is 12 amino acids. After removal of 2 bases from V and 10 bases from J, the junction contained 5 bases not matched to a gene. CDR1 is SQVTM and CDR2 is ANQGSEA in the germline V gene. The CDR3 region is CSVEIQLAEQFF. Here the CDR3 DNA reads TGCAGCGTTGAAATACAACTAGCGGAGCAGTTCTTC.